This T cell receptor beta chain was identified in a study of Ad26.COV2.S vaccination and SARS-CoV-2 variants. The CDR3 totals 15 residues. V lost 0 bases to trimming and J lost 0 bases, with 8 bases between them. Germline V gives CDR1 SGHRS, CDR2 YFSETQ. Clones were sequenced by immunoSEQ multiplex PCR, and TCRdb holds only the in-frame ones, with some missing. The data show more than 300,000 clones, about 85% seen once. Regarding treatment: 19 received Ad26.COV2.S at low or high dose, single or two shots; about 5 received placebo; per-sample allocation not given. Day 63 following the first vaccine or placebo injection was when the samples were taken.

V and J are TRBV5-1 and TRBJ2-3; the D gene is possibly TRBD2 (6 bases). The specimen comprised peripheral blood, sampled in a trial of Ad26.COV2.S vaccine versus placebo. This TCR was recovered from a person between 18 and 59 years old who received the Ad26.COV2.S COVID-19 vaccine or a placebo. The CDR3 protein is CASSLAGDSTDTQYF. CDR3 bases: TGCGCCAGCAGCTTGGCGGGGGATAGCACAGATACGCAGTATTTT. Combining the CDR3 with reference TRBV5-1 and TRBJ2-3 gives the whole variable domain KAGVTQTPRYLIKTRGQQVTLSCSPISGHRSVSWYQQTPGQGLQFLFEYFSETQRNKGNFPGRFSGRQFSNSRSEMNVSTLELGDSALYLCASSLAGDSTDTQYFGPGTRLTVL.